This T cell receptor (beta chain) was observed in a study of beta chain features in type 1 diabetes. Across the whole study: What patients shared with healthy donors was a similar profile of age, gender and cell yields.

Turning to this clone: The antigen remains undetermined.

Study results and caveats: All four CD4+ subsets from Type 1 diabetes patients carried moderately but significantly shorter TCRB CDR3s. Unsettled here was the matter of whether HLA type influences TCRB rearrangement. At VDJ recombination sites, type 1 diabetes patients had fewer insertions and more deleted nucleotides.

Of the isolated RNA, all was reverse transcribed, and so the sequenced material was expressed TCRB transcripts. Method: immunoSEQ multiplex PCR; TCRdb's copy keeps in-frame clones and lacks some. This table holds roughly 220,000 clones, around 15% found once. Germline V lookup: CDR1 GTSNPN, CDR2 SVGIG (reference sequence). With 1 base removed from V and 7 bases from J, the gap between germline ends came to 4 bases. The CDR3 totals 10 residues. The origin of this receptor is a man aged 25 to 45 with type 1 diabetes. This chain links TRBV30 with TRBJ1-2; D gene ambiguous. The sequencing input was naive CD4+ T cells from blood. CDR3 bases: TGTGCCTGGAGTGACGCTGGCTACACCTTC. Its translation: CAWSDAGYTF. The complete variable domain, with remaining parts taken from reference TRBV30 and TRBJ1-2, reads SQTIHQWPATLVQPVGSPLSLECTVEGTSNPNLYWYRQAAGRGLQLLFYSVGIGQISSEVPQNLSASRPQDRQFILSSKKLLLSDSGFYLCAWSDAGYTFGSGTRLTVV.